The clone carrying this T cell receptor (beta chain) was seen only a few times. The data belong to a study of radiotherapy plus CTLA-4 blockade in lung cancer. V lost 4 bases to trimming and J lost 0 bases, with 9 bases between them. CDR3 length: 14 residues. CDR1 is LNHDA, CDR2 SQIVND, per germline (reference sequence). Here immunoSEQ multiplex PCR was the method, and the copy in TCRdb shows in-frame clones only, minus some. This sample has roughly 30,000 clones, with around 73% found just once. This sequence was found in a human donor with non-small cell lung cancer who had stable disease on radiotherapy plus ipilimumab. The starting material was peripheral blood, obtained from a patient treated with radiotherapy plus ipilimumab. This sequence joins TRBV19 and TRBJ1-2, with D hard to call. CDR3 DNA sequence: TGTGCCAGTAGTACAGCCACTCCTAACTATGGCTACACCTTC. The encoded protein is CASSTATPNYGYTF.